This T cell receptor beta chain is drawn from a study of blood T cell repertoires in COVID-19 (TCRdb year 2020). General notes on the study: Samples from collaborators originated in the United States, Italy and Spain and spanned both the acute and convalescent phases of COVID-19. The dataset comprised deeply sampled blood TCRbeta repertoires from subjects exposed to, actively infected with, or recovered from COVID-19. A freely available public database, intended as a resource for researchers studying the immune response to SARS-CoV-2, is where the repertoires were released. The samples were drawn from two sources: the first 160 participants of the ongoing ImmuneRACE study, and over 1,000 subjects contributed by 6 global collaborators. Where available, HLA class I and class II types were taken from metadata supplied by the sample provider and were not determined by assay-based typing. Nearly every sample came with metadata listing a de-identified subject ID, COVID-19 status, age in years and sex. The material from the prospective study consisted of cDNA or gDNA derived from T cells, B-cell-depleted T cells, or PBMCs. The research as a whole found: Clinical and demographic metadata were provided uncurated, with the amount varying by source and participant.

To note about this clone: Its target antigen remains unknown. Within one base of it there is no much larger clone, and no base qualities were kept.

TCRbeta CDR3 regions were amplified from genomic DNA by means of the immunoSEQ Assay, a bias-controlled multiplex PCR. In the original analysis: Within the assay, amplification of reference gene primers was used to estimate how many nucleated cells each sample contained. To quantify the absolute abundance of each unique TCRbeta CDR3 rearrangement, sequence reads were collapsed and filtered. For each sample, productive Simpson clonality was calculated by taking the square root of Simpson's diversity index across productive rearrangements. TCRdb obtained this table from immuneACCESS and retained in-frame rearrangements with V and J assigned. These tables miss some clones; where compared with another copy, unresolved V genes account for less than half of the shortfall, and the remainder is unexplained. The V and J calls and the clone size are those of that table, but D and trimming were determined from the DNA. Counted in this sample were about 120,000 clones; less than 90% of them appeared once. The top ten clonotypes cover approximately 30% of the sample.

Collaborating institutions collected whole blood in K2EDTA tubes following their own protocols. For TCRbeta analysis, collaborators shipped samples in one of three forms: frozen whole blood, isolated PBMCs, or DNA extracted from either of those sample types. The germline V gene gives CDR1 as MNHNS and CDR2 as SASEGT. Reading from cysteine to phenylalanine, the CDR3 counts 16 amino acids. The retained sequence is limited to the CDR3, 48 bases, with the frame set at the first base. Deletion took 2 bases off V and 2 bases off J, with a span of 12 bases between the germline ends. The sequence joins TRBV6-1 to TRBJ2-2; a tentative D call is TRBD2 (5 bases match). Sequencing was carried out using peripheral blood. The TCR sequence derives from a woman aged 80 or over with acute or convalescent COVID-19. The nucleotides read TGTGCCAGCAGTGAAAGGCTAGCCCTAAACACCGGGGAGCTGTTTTTT. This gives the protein CASSERLALNTGELFF.